The clone carrying this T cell receptor (beta chain) was seen only a few times. Its antigen is unknown. The data were obtained in a study of identical twins. Study observations and caveats: Invariant T cells like MAIT and iNKT could partly confound the zero-insertion analyses. Cord blood beta clonotypes that were abundant carried fewer insertions, and memory repertoires showed no such trend. Sequences that were out-of-frame, alpha and twin-shared displayed an excess of low generation probability.

Unique molecular identifiers were in the cDNA, with template-switch universal primer binding. TCRdb reanalysed the 5' RACE reads using MiXCR and keeps one entry per CDR3 protein. The table records around 450,000 distinct CDR3 sequences, 14% of them present only once. V lost 0 bases to trimming and J lost 5 bases, with 13 bases between them. The CDR3 consists of 15 residues. CDR1 and CDR2 from the germline V gene are MGHRA and YSYEKL. This sample was shared with a second study, whose subject was yellow fever vaccine responses in identical twins.

The rearrangement links TRBV4-1 to TRBJ2-5, with D maybe TRBD2 (5 bases). The clonotype originates from a woman aged 18-35 years in good health. Specimen: CD4+ T cells sorted from blood. The CDR3 here is CASSQDPSSRETQYF. DNA for the CDR3: TGCGCCAGCAGCCAAGATCCCTCTAGCCGGGAGACCCAGTACTTC.